This T cell receptor beta chain is from a study of CD8+ T cells in alopecia areata. Treatment meaning: oral pan-JAK inhibitor, 5-10 mg twice daily. In this sample, this clone turned up a few times. Germline CDR1 reads MNHEY; CDR2 reads SMNVEV (reference sequence). V shed 6 bases, J shed 10 bases, and the junction held 5 bases outside the gene matches. The CDR3 totals 11 residues. RNA extraction and reverse transcription yielded cDNA as sequencing template. Only in-frame clones appear in the TCRdb table, and some are missing; sequencing was by immunoSEQ multiplex PCR. The data show under 300,000 clones, 60% seen once.

The chain is built from TRBV27 and TRBJ1-1; 7 nucleotides agree with TRBD1. The sequenced sample was CD4+ T cells sorted from blood, obtained at week 52, from a patient treated with tofacitinib. The sequence derives from a human donor with alopecia areata. The DNA of the CDR3 is TGTGCCAGCAGCCAGGGGGTCAGAGCTTTCTTT. Protein: CASSQGVRAFF.